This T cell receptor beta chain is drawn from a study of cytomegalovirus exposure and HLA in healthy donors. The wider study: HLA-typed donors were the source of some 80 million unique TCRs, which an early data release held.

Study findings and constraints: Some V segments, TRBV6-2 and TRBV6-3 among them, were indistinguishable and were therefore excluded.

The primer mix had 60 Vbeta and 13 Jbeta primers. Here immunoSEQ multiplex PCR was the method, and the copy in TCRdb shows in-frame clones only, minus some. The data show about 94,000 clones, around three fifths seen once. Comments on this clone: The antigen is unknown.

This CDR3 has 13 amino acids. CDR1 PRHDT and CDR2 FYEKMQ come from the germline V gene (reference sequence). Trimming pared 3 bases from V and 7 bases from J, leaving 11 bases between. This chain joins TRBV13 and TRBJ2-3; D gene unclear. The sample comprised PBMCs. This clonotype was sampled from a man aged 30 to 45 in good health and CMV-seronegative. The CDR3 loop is CASSFPLSYTQYF. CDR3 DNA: TGTGCCAGCAGCTTTCCCCTAAGTTATACGCAGTATTTT. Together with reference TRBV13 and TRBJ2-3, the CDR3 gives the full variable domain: AAGVIQSPRHLIKEKRETATLKCYPIPRHDTVYWYQQGPGQDPQFLISFYEKMQSDKGSIPDRFSAQQFSDYHSELNMSSLELGDSALYFCASSFPLSYTQYFGPGTRLTVL.